This TCR beta chain was sequenced in a study of long-term antiretroviral therapy in people with HIV. Study observations and caveats: Despite increasing after ART, diversity remained lower than that of transplant donor controls. Possibly under older ART regimens, blood was drawn between the mid-2000s and the late 2010s. Compared with controls, HIV repertoires showed narrower CDR3 length ranges.

This CDR3 comprises 15 residues. V lost 6 bases to trimming and J lost 3 bases; unmatched junction nucleotides: 5. The V gene's germline CDR1 is LNHDA and CDR2 SQIVND (reference sequence). A v3.0 immunoSEQ assay was performed at survey level. The method was immunoSEQ multiplex PCR; TCRdb's version includes in-frame clones alone and lacks a portion of them. The sample includes 30,000 to 40,000 clones, 65% to 80% of them seen just once. This clone was detected only once. The antigen remains unidentified. The TCR was taken from a man aged 45-60 years with HIV. The V call is TRBV19, the J call TRBJ2-1; the match to TRBD1 covers 10 bases. Here the sequenced sample was unsorted PBMCs, taken 3 years after starting antiretroviral therapy. CDR3 nucleotide sequence: TGTGCCAGTAGATCGGGACAGGGGATCTACAATGAGCAGTTCTTC. This gives the protein CASRSGQGIYNEQFF.